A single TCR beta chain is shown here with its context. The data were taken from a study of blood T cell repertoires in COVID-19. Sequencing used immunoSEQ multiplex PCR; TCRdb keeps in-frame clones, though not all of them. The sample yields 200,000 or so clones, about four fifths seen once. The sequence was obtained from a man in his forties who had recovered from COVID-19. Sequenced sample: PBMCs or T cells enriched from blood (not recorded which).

The CDR3 region has the DNA TGTGCCAGCAGCTTAAGAGGTCCGGGGGCCGGGGAGCTGTTTTTT. Translating gives CASSLRGPGAGELFF. The genes are TRBV7-3 and TRBJ2-2; TRBD2 might be the D (6 bases). Per germline, CDR1 SGHTA and CDR2 FQGTGA. V dropped 1 base and J dropped 6 bases, with 12 bases sitting between them. There are 15 residues in the CDR3.